This entry describes one TCR beta chain. Its antigen remains unknown. The sample is drawn from a study of T cell responses to AZD1222 COVID-19 vaccine. At the level of the study: Pooled samples include second doses given at about 4 or 12 weeks.

Between the trimmed V and J ends, which lost 5 bases and 8 bases, there was a span of 19 bases. From germline, CDR1 is LNHDA and CDR2 SQIVND (reference sequence). The CDR3 has 15 amino acids. Repertoires were generated with immunoSEQ multiplex PCR, while TCRdb's copy carries only in-frame clones and drops some. Of around 99,000 clones listed, approximately 86% were seen once; the top ten hold over 4%. Regarding the study as a whole: Repertoire sampling occurred only after the peak T cell response. Distributed over spike, vaccine-associated CD4 TCRs predominated at 160-218 and 743-854.

The J gene is TRBJ1-5, the V gene TRBV19, with D possibly TRBD1 on 5 matching bases. The source was peripheral blood, collected on day 0 of AZD1222 vaccination. The TCR sequence derives from an adult in good health. The CDR3: CASSVNWGIGEPQHF. In DNA form, the CDR3 reads TGTGCCAGTAGTGTCAATTGGGGGATAGGGGAGCCCCAGCATTTT.